This T cell receptor beta chain was found in a study of shared clonotypes between healthy human individuals. Overall study context: Three men and a couple of women, aged 18 to 49, were donors. Every donor yielded three CD4 naive, three CD4 memory, two CD8 naive and one CD8 memory plate.

A CD45RA-negative memory subset and a CD45RA+ naive subset were separated from the CD4+ cells. Germline V gene data show CDR1 as LNHDA and CDR2 as SQIVND (reference sequence). V dropped 6 bases and J dropped 4; count of bases not matched to a gene: 9. This CDR3 comprises 16 residues. Evenly divided among several immunoSEQ plates was the genomic DNA of each subset. Produced via immunoSEQ multiplex PCR; TCRdb's table is partial and in-frame only. The data show a few million clones, almost 96% seen once. This TCR came from a man younger than 30 in good health. The chain joins TRBV19 to TRBJ1-3; 10 nucleotides line up with TRBD1. Sequenced input: naive CD4+ T cells sorted from blood. Noted subset: CD45RA+ positively selected. CDR3 loop: CASRSHRTGGGNTIYF. In DNA, the CDR3 is TGTGCCAGTAGAAGCCACCGGACAGGGGGAGGAAACACCATATATTTT.